This TCR beta chain was sequenced for a study of T cell responses to AZD1222 COVID-19 vaccine. Study conclusions and caveats: The study found vaccine-associated CD4 TCRs spanning spike, dominant at 160-218 and 743-854.

Only in-frame clones appear in the TCRdb table, and some are missing; sequencing was by immunoSEQ multiplex PCR. Among 110,000 or so clones, roughly 86% were seen once, and the ten largest hold 4.4%. Remarks on this clone: Its target is not known.

Second-dose timings of about 4 or about 12 weeks were pooled. CDR3 length: 15 residues. V lost 0 bases to trimming and J lost 5 bases, with 13 bases between them. CDR1 LGHNA and CDR2 YSLEER come from the germline V gene. Sequenced material: peripheral blood, taken 28 days after the second AZD1222 dose. The receptor was derived from an adult who received the AZD1222 COVID-19 vaccine. The rearrangement joins TRBV4-3 to TRBJ1-2; D perhaps matches TRBD1 (5 bases). CDR3 bases: TGCGCCAGCAGCCAAGATCAGGGTATGGATTATGGCTACACCTTC. It encodes CASSQDQGMDYGYTF.